The entry below describes one TCR beta chain. Its antigen is as yet unknown. The junction shows a germline mismatch at one end, possibly a read error. The entry originates in a study of blood T cells in healthy people across ages. Study-wide findings and caveats: Higher diversity and more naive CD4+ cells were features of long-lived donors, compared to aged donors.

Donors ranged from roughly 6 to 100 years old and were healthy Caucasians in Russia. The amount of total RNA extracted per sample was at least 5 micrograms. Primers used in a second PCR of about 6 to 11 cycles were a sample-barcoded 5' primer and a J-beta primer mix. TCRdb analysed the 5' RACE reads with MiXCR anew, one entry per CDR3 protein. The table has approximately 800,000 distinct CDR3 sequences, around 68% seen once. Sequencing was done on a sample of blood. This receptor was obtained from a young man in good health.

The CDR3 is CVSSREASGANVLTF. The CDR3, as DNA: TGTGTCAGCTCCCGGGAAGCCTCTGGGGCCAACGTCCTGACTTTC. The chain joins TRBV2 to TRBJ2-6; D is perhaps TRBD2 (5 bases). Germline V lookup: CDR1 SNHLY, CDR2 FYNNEI. The CDR3 runs 15 residues.